The TCR beta chain under discussion was sequenced for a study of tumor and adjacent non-tumor tissue in lung cancer. Study-level background: Each sample yielded a few million productive TCRbeta reads on average.

RNA was extracted from bulk tissue without any cell sorting. Chemotherapy-naive patients with new lung cancer underwent thoracic surgery in China, August–late 2014. Three rounds of nested PCR, following a modified ARM-PCR protocol, produced the TCRbeta library. TCRdb reprocessed the multiplex PCR reads with MiXCR, giving one entry per CDR3 protein. The sample holds about 140,000 distinct CDR3 sequences; approximately 66% are singletons and the top ten take about 20%. Whole-study findings and limits: Patients with more diverse tumor TCRs had worse survival. In normal lung, the top 100 clones were significantly more dominant than in tumor.

To note about this clonotype: Its antigen is as yet unknown.

The CDR3 length is 13 residues. Trimming took 6 bases from V and 8 from J, leaving 14 bases between them. V is TRBV12-3 or TRBV12-4 and J is TRBJ1-3; TRBD1 is a possible D gene (5 bases). The sequencing sample was made of lung tumor tissue. The sequence came from a man aged 60 to 75 with small cell lung cancer. CDR3 residues: CASRLTGGYTIYF. For the CDR3, the DNA is TGTGCCAGCAGGTTAACAGGAGGATACACCATATATTTT.